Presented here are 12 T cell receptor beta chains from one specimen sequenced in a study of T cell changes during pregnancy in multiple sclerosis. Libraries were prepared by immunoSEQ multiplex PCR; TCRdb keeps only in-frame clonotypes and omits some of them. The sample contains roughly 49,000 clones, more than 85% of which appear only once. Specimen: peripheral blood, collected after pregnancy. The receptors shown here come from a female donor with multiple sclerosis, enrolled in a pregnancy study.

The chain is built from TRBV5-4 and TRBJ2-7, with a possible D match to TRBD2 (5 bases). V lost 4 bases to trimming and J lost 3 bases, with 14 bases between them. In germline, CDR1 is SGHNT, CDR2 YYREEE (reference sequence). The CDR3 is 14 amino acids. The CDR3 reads CASSVGAHGYEQYF. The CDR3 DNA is TGTGCCAGCAGCGTGGGAGCCCATGGCTACGAGCAGTACTTC.

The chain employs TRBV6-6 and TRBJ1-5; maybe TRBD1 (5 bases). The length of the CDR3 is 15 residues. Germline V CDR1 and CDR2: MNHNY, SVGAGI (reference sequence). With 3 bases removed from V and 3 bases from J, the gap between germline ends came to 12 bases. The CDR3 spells CASSYYGRVNQPQHF. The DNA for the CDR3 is TGTGCCAGCAGTTATTACGGCAGGGTCAATCAGCCCCAGCATTTT.

The CDR3 is CSVRGVSYNNEQFF. The DNA of the CDR3 is TGCAGCGTTCGTGGTGTCAGTTATAACAATGAGCAGTTCTTC. J is TRBJ2-1 and V is TRBV29-1, with D uncertain. Germline values: CDR1 SQVTM, CDR2 ANQGSEA. Trimming took off 5 bases at V and 5 bases at J, with 16 bases between the two ends. This CDR3 is 14 amino acids long.

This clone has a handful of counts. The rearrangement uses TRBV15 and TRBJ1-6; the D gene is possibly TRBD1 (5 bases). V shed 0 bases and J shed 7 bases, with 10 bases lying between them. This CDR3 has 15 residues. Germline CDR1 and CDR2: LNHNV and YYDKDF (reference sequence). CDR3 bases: TGTGCCACCAGCAGAGATCCCGGGGGGAATTCACCCCTCCACTTT. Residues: CATSRDPGGNSPLHF.

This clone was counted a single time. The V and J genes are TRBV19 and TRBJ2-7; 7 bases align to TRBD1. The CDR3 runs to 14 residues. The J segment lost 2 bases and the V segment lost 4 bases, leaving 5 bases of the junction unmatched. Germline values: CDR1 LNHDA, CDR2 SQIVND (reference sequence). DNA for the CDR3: TGTGCCAGTAGTAAAAGGGGACAGCCCTACGAGCAGTACTTC. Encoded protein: CASSKRGQPYEQYF.

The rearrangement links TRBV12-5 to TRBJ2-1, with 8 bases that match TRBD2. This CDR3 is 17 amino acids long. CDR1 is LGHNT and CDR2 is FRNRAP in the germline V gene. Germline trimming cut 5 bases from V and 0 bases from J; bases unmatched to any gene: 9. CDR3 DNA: TGTGCTAGTGGTGGCTCCGGGGGGGGGAGCTCCTACAATGAGCAGTTCTTC. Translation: CASGGSGGGSSYNEQFF.

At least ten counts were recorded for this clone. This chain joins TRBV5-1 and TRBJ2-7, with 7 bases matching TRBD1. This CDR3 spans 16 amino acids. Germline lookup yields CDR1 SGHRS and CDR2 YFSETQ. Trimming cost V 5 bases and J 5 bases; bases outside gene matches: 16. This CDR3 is CASRVARASRGNEQYF. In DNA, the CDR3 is TGCGCCAGCAGAGTCGCTAGGGCCTCCAGGGGGAACGAGCAGTACTTC.

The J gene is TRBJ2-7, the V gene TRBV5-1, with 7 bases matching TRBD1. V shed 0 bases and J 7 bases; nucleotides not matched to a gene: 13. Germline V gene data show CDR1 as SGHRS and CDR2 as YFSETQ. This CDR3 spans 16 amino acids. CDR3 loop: CASSLGARQGTGEQYF. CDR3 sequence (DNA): TGCGCCAGCAGCTTGGGGGCGAGACAGGGTACGGGGGAGCAGTACTTC.

CDR3 DNA: TGTGCCAGCAGCTTAAGCCCTGACAGGACGTCCCACTATGGCTACACCTTC. Translation gives CASSLSPDRTSHYGYTF. This chain joins TRBV5-5 and TRBJ1-2; possibly TRBD1 for D (6 bases). V was clipped by 2 bases and J by 3 bases, with 20 bases between them. The CDR3 has 17 residues. Germline V lookup: CDR1 SGHKS, CDR2 YYEKEE (reference sequence).

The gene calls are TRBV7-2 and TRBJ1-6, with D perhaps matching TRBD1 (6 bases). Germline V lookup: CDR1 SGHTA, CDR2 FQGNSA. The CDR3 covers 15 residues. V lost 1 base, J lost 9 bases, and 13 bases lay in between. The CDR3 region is CASSLGETGLSPLHF. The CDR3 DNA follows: TGTGCCAGCAGCTTAGGTGAGACAGGCCTTTCACCCCTCCACTTT.

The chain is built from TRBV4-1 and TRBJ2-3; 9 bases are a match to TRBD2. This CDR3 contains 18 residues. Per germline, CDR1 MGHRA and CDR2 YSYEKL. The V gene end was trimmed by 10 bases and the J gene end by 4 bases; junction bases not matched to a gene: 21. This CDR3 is CAKPTGPRSGGLSDTQYF. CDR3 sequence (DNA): TGCGCCAAGCCGACAGGGCCGCGAAGCGGGGGGCTTTCAGATACGCAGTATTTT.

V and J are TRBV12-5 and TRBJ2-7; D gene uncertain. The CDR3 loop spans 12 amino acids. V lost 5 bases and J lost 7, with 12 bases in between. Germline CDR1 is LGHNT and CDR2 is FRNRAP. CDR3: CASGLETTEQYF. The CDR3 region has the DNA TGTGCTAGTGGTCTTGAAACGACAGAGCAGTACTTC.